Listed below are T cell receptor beta chains from one sample, sequenced in a study of blood T cell repertoires in COVID-19. Repertoires were generated with immunoSEQ multiplex PCR, while TCRdb's copy carries only in-frame clones and drops some. The sample has about 190,000 clones; around 82% are singletons. Input material: peripheral blood. The receptor source for this set is a woman at least 80 years old with active or convalescent COVID-19. Each CDR3 is given with its conserved first and last residue. A D gene is named only where the DNA matches it firmly. The listing skips clone size in some rows; elsewhere it reads once, few, many or a size class.

abundance	v_gene	j_gene	d_gene	len	CDR3nt	CDR3aa
NA	TRBV6-1	TRBJ1-3	NA	16	TGTGCCAGCAGTGAAGCGTACGGGGTATCTGGAAACACCATATATTTT	CASSEAYGVSGNTIYF
NA	TRBV7-2	TRBJ1-5	TRBD1	13	TGTGCCAGCAGCCAGACAGGGGATCAGCCCCAGCATTTT	CASSQTGDQPQHF
NA	TRBV5-1	TRBJ2-7	TRBD1	15	TGCGCCAGCAGCTTGTCCGGGCAGGGGGCCCGGCGGCAGTACTTC	CASSLSGQGARRQYF
NA	TRBV19	TRBJ2-7	TRBD2	16	TGTGCCAGTAGTCGCTTGGGGACTAGCGGGATGTATGGGCAGTACTTC	CASSRLGTSGMYGQYF
NA	TRBV7-9	TRBJ2-1	NA	14	TGTGCCAGCAGCTTAAAAGGGACACCGGGGGAGCAGTTCTTC	CASSLKGTPGEQFF
NA	TRBV29-1	TRBJ2-7	TRBD1	15	TGCAGCGTTATAGGAAGGGGACAGGGGGAAGACGAGCAGTACTTC	CSVIGRGQGEDEQYF
NA	TRBV12-3/TRBV12-4	TRBJ2-2	NA	13	TGTGCCAGCAGTTTTCCGGGAGCCGGGGAGCTGTTTTTT	CASSFPGAGELFF
NA	TRBV6-6	TRBJ1-6	NA	14	TGTGCCAGCAGTTACTCGATCCAGGGGATGCTCCTCCACTTT	CASSYSIQGMLLHF
NA	TRBV5-1	TRBJ2-5	TRBD2	14	TGCGCCAGCAGCTTCTCTCGGGGGGGAGAGACCCAGTACTTC	CASSFSRGGETQYF
NA	TRBV28	TRBJ1-1	TRBD1	14	TGTGCCAGCAGTTCACACGGGACAGGTGGGGAAGCTTTCTTT	CASSSHGTGGEAFF
NA	TRBV15	TRBJ2-5	TRBD1	15	TGTGCCACCAGCAGGGGACAGGCTCCTCAAGAGACCCAGTACTTC	CATSRGQAPQETQYF
NA	TRBV9	TRBJ1-1	TRBD1	17	TGTGCCAGCAGCCTCGCACCTGGGACAGGGGGTGGCACTGAAGCTTTCTTT	CASSLAPGTGGGTEAFF
NA	TRBV11-2	TRBJ1-3	TRBD1	17	TGTGCCAGCAGCACCCACACAGGGGGCGCGGTTGGAAACACCATATATTTT	CASSTHTGGAVGNTIYF
once	TRBV19	TRBJ1-2	TRBD1	15	TGTGCCAGTAGTCAAGGACAGGGGGAGCGCTATGGCTACACCTTC	CASSQGQGERYGYTF
NA	TRBV5-1	TRBJ2-3	NA	14	TGCGCCAGCAGCTGGTCCGCGTACACAGATACGCAGTATTTT	CASSWSAYTDTQYF
few	TRBV6-5	TRBJ2-7	NA	14	TGTGCCAGCAGTAGGGACATTACCTCCTACGAGCAGTACTTC	CASSRDITSYEQYF
NA	TRBV14	TRBJ1-2	NA	14	TGTGCCAGCAGCCAGTCCGGGACAAACTATGGCTACACCTTC	CASSQSGTNYGYTF
NA	TRBV6-1	TRBJ1-1	NA	14	TGTGCCAGCAGTGAAGGGAGGCTGAAGACTGAAGCTTTCTTT	CASSEGRLKTEAFF
NA	TRBV6-5	TRBJ1-5	NA	14	TGTGCCAGCAGTAGAGGACAGCCTCGATGGCCCCAGCATTTT	CASSRGQPRWPQHF
NA	TRBV6-1	TRBJ1-6	TRBD1	17	TGTGCCAGCAGTGGGACAGGGGCGGTCTCCTATAATTCACCCCTCCACTTT	CASSGTGAVSYNSPLHF
once	TRBV12-3/TRBV12-4	TRBJ1-5	TRBD1	13	TGTGCCAGCAGTAAGACAGGGGATCAGCCCCAGCATTTT	CASSKTGDQPQHF
NA	TRBV7-2	TRBJ2-2	NA	12	TGTGCCAGCAGCACGGACACCGGGGAGCTGTTTTTT	CASSTDTGELFF
NA	TRBV5-1	TRBJ1-6	NA	15	TGCGCCAGCAGCGGAGGGACGCTTCCTAATTCACCCCTCCACTTT	CASSGGTLPNSPLHF
NA	TRBV19	TRBJ2-3	TRBD1	17	TGTGCCAGTAGCACTCAGCCCCCGGGGACAGGGACAGATACGCAGTATTTT	CASSTQPPGTGTDTQYF
NA	TRBV5-1	TRBJ2-5	NA	12	TGCGCCAGCAGCTTGGGCCGGGAGACCCAGTACTTC	CASSLGRETQYF
NA	TRBV6-1	TRBJ2-7	TRBD2	16	TGTGCCAGCAGTGTTGGGAGACTAGCGGGAGTATACGAGCAGTACTTC	CASSVGRLAGVYEQYF
NA	TRBV27	TRBJ2-3	NA	14	TGTGCCAGCAGTCGACTGACCGGCACAGATACGCAGTATTTT	CASSRLTGTDTQYF
once	TRBV11-3	TRBJ2-2	NA	15	TGTGCCAGCAGCTTCGCGGGCCCGGGGACCGGGGAGCTGTTTTTT	CASSFAGPGTGELFF
NA	TRBV30	TRBJ2-1	TRBD2	14	TGTGCCTGGAGTTCTCTAGCGGGAGTAAATGAGCAGTTCTTC	CAWSSLAGVNEQFF
NA	TRBV9	TRBJ2-7	TRBD1	15	TGTGCCAGCAGCGTAGGGGTACAGGGGCCGTTGGAGCAGTACTTC	CASSVGVQGPLEQYF
NA	TRBV15	TRBJ1-5	TRBD1	15	TGTGCCACCAGCGTGGGGGTACAGGGGAATCAGCCCCAGCATTTT	CATSVGVQGNQPQHF
NA	TRBV28	TRBJ1-2	NA	12	TGTGCCAGCAGTTTCCCCCCTAGCGGCTACACCTTC	CASSFPPSGYTF
few	TRBV5-1	TRBJ1-2	TRBD1	15	TGCGCCAGCAAAATTCAGGGGGCCGTTAACTATGGCTACACCTTC	CASKIQGAVNYGYTF
NA	TRBV7-6	TRBJ2-2	NA	13	TGTGCCAGCTCCACCCGGGTGGGCGGGGAGCTGTTTTTT	CASSTRVGGELFF
NA	TRBV11-3	TRBJ2-2	NA	14	TGTGCCAGCAGCCCGAAGTCAGCGGCCGGGGAGCTGTTTTTT	CASSPKSAAGELFF
NA	TRBV6-5	TRBJ1-1	NA	14	TGTGCCAGCAGCTACCCGGGACAAAGTACTGAAGCTTTCTTT	CASSYPGQSTEAFF
few	TRBV3-1/TRBV3-2	TRBJ1-1	NA	13	TGTGCCAGCAGCCAAGAGAGGGACACTGAAGCTTTCTTT	CASSQERDTEAFF
NA	TRBV19	TRBJ1-1	NA	14	TGTGCCAGTAGTATAGTCCCAGGGCGTACTGAAGCTTTCTTT	CASSIVPGRTEAFF
few	TRBV7-9	TRBJ1-4	TRBD1	15	TGTGCCAGCAGCCTCACAGGACAGGGGAATGAAAAACTGTTTTTT	CASSLTGQGNEKLFF
NA	TRBV29-1	TRBJ2-1	NA	12	TGCAGCGTTGGGCGGGATTCCAATGAGCAGTTCTTC	CSVGRDSNEQFF
NA	TRBV7-2	TRBJ2-2	TRBD2	17	TGTGCCAGCAGCGACCCGGGCGGGAGGGCGAACACCGGGGAGCTGTTTTTT	CASSDPGGRANTGELFF